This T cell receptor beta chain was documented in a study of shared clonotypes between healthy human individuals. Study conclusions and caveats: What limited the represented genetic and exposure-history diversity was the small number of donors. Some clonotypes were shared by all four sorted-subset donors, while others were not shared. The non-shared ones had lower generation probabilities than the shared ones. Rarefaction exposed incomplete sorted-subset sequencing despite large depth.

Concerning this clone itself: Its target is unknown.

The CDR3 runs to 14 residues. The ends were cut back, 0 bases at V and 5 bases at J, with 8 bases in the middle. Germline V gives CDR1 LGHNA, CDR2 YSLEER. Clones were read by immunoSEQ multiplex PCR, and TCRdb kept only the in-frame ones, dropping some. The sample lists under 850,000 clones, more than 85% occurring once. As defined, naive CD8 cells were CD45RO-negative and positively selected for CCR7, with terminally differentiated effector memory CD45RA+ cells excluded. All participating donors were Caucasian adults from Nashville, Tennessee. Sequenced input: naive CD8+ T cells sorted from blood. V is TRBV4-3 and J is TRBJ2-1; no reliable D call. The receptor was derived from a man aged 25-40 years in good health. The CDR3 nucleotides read TGCGCCAGCAGCCAAGAGGAGAGCGACAATGAGCAGTTCTTC. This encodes CASSQEESDNEQFF.